This TCR beta chain came from a study of PD-1 blockade in classical Hodgkin lymphoma (dated by TCRdb to 2019 to 2021). In the study overall: Nivolumab dosing was 3 mg/kg intravenously every 2 weeks, continuing until either disease progression or unacceptable toxicity. A peripheral blood immune signature of response to PD-1 blockade in classical Hodgkin lymphoma was defined using TCR beta sequencing and CyTOF. Study-wide conclusions, independent of this receptor: CD4+ but not CD8+ TCR diversity rose significantly by C4D1 (p=0.0027 vs p=0.16), most apparent in complete responders (p=0.02). Baseline diversity similar to that of newly diagnosed patients was observed in trial patients achieving complete response, whereas significantly lower diversity was observed in partial responders and progressors. Baseline TCR diversity was reported to be lower in newly diagnosed patients than in healthy donors and to be lower still in relapsed/refractory patients. Lower diversity was observed in patients in whom nivolumab was started less than 1 year after ASCT, and these patients were excluded from later analyses so that confounding by immune reconstitution would be avoided. The study was restricted to a single clinical trial cohort, and the causes of repertoire differences, possibly disease activity or prior therapy, were left undefined.

Turning to this clone: The antigen it recognizes is unknown. Base qualities are not at hand, and no much larger clone is one base apart.

There are 16 amino acids in the CDR3, from cysteine to phenylalanine inclusive. Kept here is only the CDR3 DNA, which spans 48 bases and is read in frame from base 1. Germline trimming amounts to 1 base on V and 0 bases on J, with 3 as the count of junction bases outside the gene matches. For CDR1 and CDR2, the germline V gene (reference sequence) lists MNHEY and SMNVEV. This specimen's time point label, per the study, means: cycle 1 day 1 (C1D1), immediately before nivolumab initiation. All trial patients had relapsed after autologous stem cell transplantation, with cohorts A, B and C differing in prior brentuximab vedotin exposure. The trial cohort was composed of about 60 patients with relapsed/refractory classical Hodgkin lymphoma, for whom complete response, partial response or progressive disease was recorded as best overall response. In the multi-cohort phase II CheckMate 205 trial, trial patients received single-agent nivolumab. Best overall response was determined by an independent review committee according to the 2007 International Working Group response criteria. Trial PBMCs were collected just before the start of nivolumab (C1D1) and during therapy at cycle 2 day 1 and cycle 4 day 1. After peripheral blood was drawn into 8 mL Vacutainer Cell Preparation Tubes, PBMCs were isolated by centrifugation and then cryopreserved.

Genomic DNA was isolated using the Qiagen DNeasy kit from unsorted PBMCs as well as from negatively selected CD4+ and CD8+ fractions. TCR beta CDR3 regions were amplified by immunoSEQ multiplex PCR using primers annealing to V and J segments. Amplification bias was minimized using a synthetic immune receptor repertoire, and residual bias was removed computationally after sequencing. The original pipeline was this. Repertoire diversity was quantified as the Shannon entropy index using custom Python scripts. Unsorted, CD4+ and CD8+ repertoires were examined separately, except in combined analyses, for which CD4+ and CD8+ sequences were merged in silico. Clonal expansion was defined as at least a 2-fold frequency increase after treatment relative to C1D1, with a pseudocount of 0.5 for undetected baseline clones. Singleton clones were defined as clones with 0 or 1 copy at C1D1, and non-singleton clones were defined as clones with 2 or more copies. Clones expanded in unsorted samples were annotated as CD4+, CD8+ or unknown by matching protein sequences in sorted samples from the same patient. Wilcoxon tests were applied to paired samples to test diversity changes from C1D1 to C4D1. TCRdb took this table from immuneACCESS and kept in-frame rearrangements with V and J called. Such tables lack part of the clones; where checked against another copy, unresolved V genes explain under half of the gap, and the rest is unexplained. D and trimming come from the DNA, and the V and J calls and clone size come from that table. The sample contains 80,000 to 100,000 clones, more than 90% of them found a single time. Clones ranked in the top ten supply less than 3.5% of the sample.

The source material was peripheral blood mononuclear cells (PBMCs), sampled at baseline. This receptor chain uses TRBV27 and TRBJ2-1; 7 bases in the middle match TRBD1. The receptor comes from a human donor with classical Hodgkin lymphoma. The CDR3 protein: CASSLFPGGSYNEQFF. The nucleotide sequence is TGTGCCAGCAGTTTATTTCCAGGGGGCTCCTACAATGAGCAGTTCTTC.